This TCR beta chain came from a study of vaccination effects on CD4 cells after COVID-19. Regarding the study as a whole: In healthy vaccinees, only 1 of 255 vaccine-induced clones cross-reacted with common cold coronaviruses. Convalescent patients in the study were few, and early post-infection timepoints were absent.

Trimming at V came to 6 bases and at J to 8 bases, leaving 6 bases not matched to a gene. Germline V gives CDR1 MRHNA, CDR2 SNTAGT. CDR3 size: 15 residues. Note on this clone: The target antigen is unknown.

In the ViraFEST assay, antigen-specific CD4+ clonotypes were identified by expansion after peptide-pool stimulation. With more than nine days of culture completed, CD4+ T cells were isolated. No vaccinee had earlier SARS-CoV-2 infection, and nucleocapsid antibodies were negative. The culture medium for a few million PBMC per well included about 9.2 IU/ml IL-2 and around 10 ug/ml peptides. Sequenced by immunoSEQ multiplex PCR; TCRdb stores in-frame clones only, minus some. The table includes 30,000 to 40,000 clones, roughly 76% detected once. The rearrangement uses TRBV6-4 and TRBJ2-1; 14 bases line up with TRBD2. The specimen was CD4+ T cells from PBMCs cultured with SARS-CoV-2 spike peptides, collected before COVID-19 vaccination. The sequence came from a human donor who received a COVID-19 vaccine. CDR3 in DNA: TGTGCCAGCAGCCTGACTAGCGGGGGGGCCGATGAGCAGTTCTTC. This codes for CASSLTSGGADEQFF.